This passage covers 21 T cell receptor beta chains from one sample sequenced in a study of T-cell reconstitution after alpha-beta-depleted transplantation in children. Unique molecular identifiers were used in preparing the TCRbeta library. In TCRdb, the PCR reads were re-called with MiXCR into one record per CDR3 protein. The sample has a few hundred thousand distinct CDR3 sequences, around 13% seen once. This specimen was PBMCs from the stem cell graft donor, taken from the stem cell graft. Source of these receptors: a human donor who donated a stem cell graft to a child with combined immunodeficiency.

This clonotype was detected ten times or more. The chain has TRBV7-9 and TRBJ2-2; D remains unclear. Germline V CDR1 and CDR2: SEHNR, FQNEAQ (reference sequence). The V and J ends lost 2 bases and 5 bases respectively, with 6 bases between them. This CDR3 region has 13 residues. The CDR3 sequence: CASSLSATGELFF. CDR3 DNA sequence: TGTGCCAGCAGCTTATCGGCGACCGGGGAGCTGTTTTTT. Together with reference TRBV7-9 and TRBJ2-2, the CDR3 gives the full variable domain: DTGVSQNPRHKITKRGQNVTFRCDPISEHNRLYWYRQTLGQGPEFLTYFQNEAQLEKSRLLSDRFSAERPKGSFSTLEIQRTEQGDSAMYLCASSLSATGELFFGEGSRLTVL.

This sequence joins TRBV12-3 or TRBV12-4 and TRBJ2-3, with TRBD2 identical over 7 bases. V was pared by 5 bases and J by 0 bases, with 8 bases of the junction left unmatched. This CDR3 region has 16 residues. The CDR3 nucleotides are TGTGCCAGCAGTCAAAACCTAGCGGAGAGCACAGATACGCAGTATTTT. It codes for CASSQNLAESTDTQYF.

The V and J genes are TRBV7-6 and TRBJ2-7; tentatively, D is TRBD1 (5 bases). V dropped 1 base and J dropped 1 base, with 8 bases sitting between them. CDR3 length equals 14 residues. The germline CDR1 and CDR2 sequences are SGHVS and FNYEAQ. CDR3 residues: CASSLEDSSYEQYF. CDR3 nucleotides: TGTGCCAGCAGCTTAGAAGACAGTTCCTACGAGCAGTACTTC.

This chain links TRBV12-3 or TRBV12-4 with TRBJ2-2; TRBD2 agrees at 9 bases. The CDR3 is made up of 16 amino acids. With V trimmed by 6 bases and J by 5 bases, 10 bases remained unmatched. CDR3 DNA: TGTGCCAGCAGCCAGGTTGCGGGGGGGCGGACCGGGGAGCTGTTTTTT. Amino acid sequence: CASSQVAGGRTGELFF.

This clonotype was counted at least ten times. The chain recombines TRBV9 with TRBJ2-3, with 7 positions matching TRBD2. There are 15 residues in the CDR3. Germline V gene sequence: CDR1 SGDLS, CDR2 YYNGEE. V lost 1 base and J lost 7; bases outside the gene matches: 9. CDR3 residues: CASSVNERGPYTQYF. CDR3 bases: TGTGCCAGCAGCGTAAACGAGCGGGGACCCTATACGCAGTATTTT.

This clonotype was observed many times. The chain carries TRBV15 and TRBJ2-2; TRBD1 might be the D (5 bases). The CDR3 extends over 16 amino acids. The V end lost 0 bases, the J end lost 2 bases, and 10 bases lay between the germline ends. Germline V gene sequence: CDR1 LNHNV, CDR2 YYDKDF (reference sequence). The CDR3, as DNA: TGTGCCACCAGCAGAGATTCGGACACCAACACCGGGGAGCTGTTTTTT. Protein product: CATSRDSDTNTGELFF.

This clonotype has at least ten counts. This chain joins TRBV28 and TRBJ2-7, with 9 bases identical to TRBD1. The germline V gene encodes CDR1 MDHEN and CDR2 SYDVKM. Losses at the gene ends were 5 bases for V and 3 bases for J; bases not matched to a gene: 8. This CDR3 contains 15 residues. Here the CDR3 DNA reads TGTGCCAGCAGTCCCATCGGGACAGGGCACTACGAGCAGTACTTC. Its protein is CASSPIGTGHYEQYF.

In this sample, this clonotype turned up a few times. This chain uses TRBV6-2 or TRBV6-3 with TRBJ2-2; 7 bases are shared with TRBD1. CDR1 MNHEY and CDR2 SVGEGT come from the germline V gene. The V segment lost 6 bases and the J segment 4 bases; nucleotides outside the gene matches: 11. The CDR3 has 16 residues. The DNA of the CDR3 is TGTGCCAGCAGCGCAAGGACAGGACCTCTCACCGGGGAGCTGTTTTTT. Its protein is CASSARTGPLTGELFF.

This clonotype has just a few counts. The V and J genes are TRBV7-8 and TRBJ2-7, with D perhaps matching TRBD2 (5 bases). The CDR3 consists of 12 residues. Germline lookup yields CDR1 SGHVS and CDR2 FQNEAQ. The germline V and J ends were trimmed by 6 bases and 3 bases, with 9 bases remaining between them. The CDR3 region is CASSKDYYEQYF. For the CDR3, the DNA is TGTGCCAGCAGTAAAGACTACTACGAGCAGTACTTC.

The gene calls are TRBV7-9 and TRBJ2-1; tentative D call: TRBD2 (5 bases). Per germline, CDR1 SEHNR and CDR2 FQNEAQ (reference sequence). CDR3 length: 16 residues. The germline V and J ends were trimmed by 5 bases and 3 bases, with 17 bases remaining between them. The CDR3, as DNA: TGTGCCAGCAGCCCCCTCGGCGGGCGAAACTACAATGAGCAGTTCTTC. It is translated as CASSPLGGRNYNEQFF.

The gene calls are TRBV7-6 and TRBJ2-1; TRBD1 aligns across 8 bases. CDR3 length equals 16 residues. V lost 3 bases, J lost 3 bases, and 7 bases stayed unmatched. The V gene's germline CDR1 is SGHVS and CDR2 FNYEAQ. The CDR3 here is CASSLGDRTLYNEQFF. In nucleotides, the CDR3 is TGTGCCAGCAGCTTGGGGGACAGGACCCTCTACAATGAGCAGTTCTTC.

This chain links TRBV15 with TRBJ1-5; the D is unclear. Looked up from germline, CDR1 is LNHNV and CDR2 is YYDKDF (reference sequence). This CDR3 has 18 amino acids. Trimming took off 5 bases at V and 6 bases at J, with 26 bases between the two ends. The CDR3 sequence: CATSPRPGRKIATQPQHF. The CDR3 DNA reads TGTGCCACCAGCCCACGCCCCGGACGGAAGATAGCAACTCAGCCCCAGCATTTT.

This clonotype was picked up a small number of times. The chain links TRBV7-9 to TRBJ2-1; 8 bases fit TRBD1. Germline-derived CDR1 and CDR2 are SEHNR and FQNEAQ (reference sequence). This CDR3 is built from 15 residues. J was trimmed by 7 bases and V by 5 bases; bases with no gene match: 10. Here the CDR3 reads CASSRTGRIGNEQFF. The CDR3 DNA follows: TGTGCCAGCAGCCGGACAGGGAGGATTGGGAATGAGCAGTTCTTC.

This clonotype has at least ten counts. This chain uses TRBV18 with TRBJ2-1; D remains ambiguous. CDR1 is KGHSH, CDR2 LQKENI, per germline. Trimming shortened V by 6 bases and J by 7 bases, and 10 bases separated the two germline ends. The CDR3 contains 12 residues. CDR3 loop: CASSPQPNEQFF. The CDR3 nucleotides read TGTGCCAGCTCCCCCCAACCAAATGAGCAGTTCTTC.

V and J are TRBV20-1 and TRBJ2-5, with unresolved D. CDR1 and CDR2 from the germline V gene are DFQATT and SNEGSKA (reference sequence). The ends were cut back, 1 base at V and 4 bases at J, with 7 bases in the middle. CDR3 length equals 12 residues. CDR3 sequence reads: CSARALRETQYF. In DNA, the CDR3 is TGCAGTGCTAGAGCCCTCAGAGAGACCCAGTACTTC.

This clonotype occurred a few times. J is TRBJ2-7 and V is TRBV2; weak D call: TRBD2 (6 bases). The CDR3 is 12 amino acids. Trimming pared 8 bases from V and 5 bases from J, leaving 13 bases between. In germline, CDR1 is SNHLY, CDR2 FYNNEI. CDR3 amino acids: CASGGTADEQYF. The CDR3 nucleotides read TGTGCCAGCGGAGGGACGGCCGACGAGCAGTACTTC.

This clonotype has more than one count but fewer than ten. The chain employs TRBV12-3 or TRBV12-4 and TRBJ2-3; 7 bases map to TRBD2. V lost 6 bases, J lost 6 bases, and 6 bases stayed unmatched. CDR3 size: 13 residues. The CDR3, as DNA: TGTGCCAGCAGGGGGGGGGGTTTGGATACGCAGTATTTT. It encodes CASRGGGLDTQYF.

In this sample, this clonotype turned up many times. The V gene is TRBV9, the J gene TRBJ2-1; 10 bases map to TRBD2. The CDR3 loop spans 16 amino acids. V trimming: 3 bases; J trimming: 8 bases; junction bases outside the gene matches: 11. CDR1 and CDR2 (germline): SGDLS, YYNGEE. The CDR3: CASSDHLAGEEDEQFF. The CDR3 region has the DNA TGTGCCAGCAGCGACCATCTAGCGGGGGAGGAAGATGAGCAGTTCTTC. Full variable domain (remainder filled in from reference TRBV9 and TRBJ2-1): DSGVTQTPKHLITATGQRVTLRCSPRSGDLSVYWYQQSLDQGLQFLIQYYNGEERAKGNILERFSAQQFPDLHSELNLSSLELGDSALYFCASSDHLAGEEDEQFFGPGTRLTVL.

This clonotype appeared once. This chain joins TRBV5-6 and TRBJ1-5; D uncertain. Germline loops: CDR1 SGHDT, CDR2 YYEEEE. The V and J ends lost 1 base and 1 base respectively, with 9 bases between them. This CDR3 is built from 15 residues. The CDR3 DNA sequence: TGTGCCAGCAGCTTGTTGGTGAGGAGCAATCAGCCCCAGCATTTT. Protein sequence: CASSLLVRSNQPQHF.

The chain combines TRBV4-3 with TRBJ2-2; 10 bases agree with TRBD2. The germline V gene has CDR1 LGHNA and CDR2 YSLEER. This CDR3 contains 17 residues. The CDR3 DNA reads TGCGGAGTGGGCCTGACTAGCGGGCTATCGTACACCGGGGAGCTGTTTTTT. It translates to CGVGLTSGLSYTGELFF.

The chain recombines TRBV29-1 with TRBJ2-7, with 14 bases fitting TRBD2. Trimming at V came to 6 bases and at J to 4 bases, leaving 5 bases not matched to a gene. The CDR3 sequence is 14 residues long. The V gene's germline CDR1 is SQVTM and CDR2 ANQGSEA. CDR3 nucleotides: TGCAGCGTCCTCGGACTAGCGGGGGGATACGAGCAGTACTTC. Translation: CSVLGLAGGYEQYF.